This TCR beta chain was identified in a study of graft-versus-host responses after intestinal transplantation. Profiling relied on immunoSEQ multiplex PCR, and the TCRdb table lists in-frame clones only, not all of them. Altogether roughly 100,000 clones are present, about 90% being singletons, with the ten largest covering about 0.07%. CDR1 is SGDLS and CDR2 is YYNGEE in the germline V gene. The CDR3 has 15 residues. Trimming removed 2 bases from V and 6 bases from J; junction bases left unmatched: 9. Comment on this clone: Its antigen is undetermined.

J is TRBJ1-2 and V is TRBV9; 8 nucleotides line up with TRBD1. The sequence derives from a human donor who was the organ donor for an intestinal transplant. The sequencing here drew on unstimulated CD8+ T cells sorted from spleen or lymph node cells, taken before transplant. The CDR3 sequence: CASSVGEETGDGYTF. CDR3 nucleotide sequence: TGTGCCAGCAGCGTGGGTGAGGAGACAGGGGATGGCTACACCTTC.